These T cell receptor beta chains were read from a single sample in a study of CD8 T cells in Susac syndrome. TCRdb called the immunoSEQ multiplex PCR reads again in MiXCR, with one record for every CDR3 protein. In the table there are about 180,000 distinct CDR3 sequences, about 94% of which are singletons. Sequenced: CD4+ T cells from PBMCs. Every receptor here comes from a human donor with Susac syndrome. Both conserved end residues are part of each CDR3. Each record gives: CDR3 length, V gene, J gene, clone size, CDR3 protein. Expanded clones are given a class, and other clones once, few, many or no size at all.

length: 11
V: TRBV2
J: TRBJ2-7
size: -
CDR3: CASRRVYEQYF

length: 14
V: TRBV6-2/TRBV6-3
J: TRBJ2-5
size: -
CDR3: CASSRQGVVETQYF

length: 15
V: TRBV28
J: TRBJ2-6
size: -
CDR3: CASSLRISGANVLTF

length: 15
V: TRBV27
J: TRBJ2-7
size: -
CDR3: CASRRDVEAPYEQYF

length: 16
V: TRBV19
J: TRBJ2-1
size: -
CDR3: CASSIPGQGTYNEQFF

length: 15
V: TRBV7-2
J: TRBJ2-3
size: -
CDR3: CASSLASGRRDTQYF

length: 15
V: TRBV3-1
J: TRBJ2-1
size: -
CDR3: CASSQGTGIDNEQFF

length: 13
V: TRBV30
J: TRBJ1-2
size: -
CDR3: CAWSVQGDYGYTF

length: 12
V: TRBV6-2/TRBV6-3
J: TRBJ2-5
size: -
CDR3: CASSHREETQYF

length: 15
V: TRBV6-2/TRBV6-3
J: TRBJ2-1
size: -
CDR3: CASSYAPSSYNEQFF

length: 16
V: TRBV3-1
J: TRBJ2-5
size: -
CDR3: CASSQRGAGAQETQYF

length: 14
V: TRBV5-4
J: TRBJ2-1
size: -
CDR3: CASREGGTVGEQFF

length: 16
V: TRBV5-6
J: TRBJ1-1
size: once
CDR3: CASSGGRWGLTPEAFF

length: 15
V: TRBV12-3/TRBV12-4
J: TRBJ1-2
size: once
CDR3: CASSLPARGNYGYTF

length: 15
V: TRBV3-1
J: TRBJ1-5
size: -
CDR3: CASSQGHLSNQPQHF

length: 15
V: TRBV12-3/TRBV12-4
J: TRBJ1-1
size: -
CDR3: CASSLDRATSGEAFF

length: 15
V: TRBV7-2
J: TRBJ1-4
size: -
CDR3: CASSWGTGESEKLFF

length: 13
V: TRBV20-1
J: TRBJ1-1
size: -
CDR3: CSAVMVVGTEAFF

length: 17
V: TRBV4-2
J: TRBJ2-3
size: few
CDR3: CASSPRTGTPLTDTQYF

length: 15
V: TRBV18
J: TRBJ1-1
size: -
CDR3: CASSPGQVVLYEAFF

length: 14
V: TRBV7-2
J: TRBJ2-1
size: -
CDR3: CASSLEWSDNEQFF

length: 14
V: TRBV2
J: TRBJ2-5
size: -
CDR3: CASSTRTRYETQYF

length: 16
V: TRBV5-1
J: TRBJ2-3
size: -
CDR3: CASSLDLAGATDTQYF

length: 14
V: TRBV29-1
J: TRBJ1-2
size: -
CDR3: CSAKPGLSNYGYTF

length: 14
V: TRBV18
J: TRBJ2-1
size: -
CDR3: CASSPRDGNNEQFF

length: 16
V: TRBV28
J: TRBJ2-2
size: -
CDR3: CATKTRGGANTGELFF

length: 15
V: TRBV28
J: TRBJ1-1
size: -
CDR3: CASSAVWLGALRAFF

length: 14
V: TRBV3-1
J: TRBJ2-2
size: -
CDR3: CASSQEGVTGELFF

length: 12
V: TRBV20-1
J: TRBJ2-7
size: -
CDR3: CSATLSSYEQYF

length: 13
V: TRBV30
J: TRBJ2-2
size: -
CDR3: CAWSVLDGGELFF

length: 17
V: TRBV14
J: TRBJ1-1
size: -
CDR3: CASSQDRGSAGNTEAFF

length: 12
V: TRBV20-1
J: TRBJ1-1
size: -
CDR3: CSASGGTTEPFF

length: 15
V: TRBV28
J: TRBJ2-7
size: -
CDR3: CAVKASTSGNYEQYF

length: 16
V: TRBV25-1
J: TRBJ2-5
size: -
CDR3: CASSVRLAGYQETQYF

length: 15
V: TRBV11-2
J: TRBJ1-6
size: -
CDR3: CASSLLGTGGSPLHF

length: 14
V: TRBV20-1
J: TRBJ2-5
size: -
CDR3: CSALSPGAQETQYF

length: 16
V: TRBV30
J: TRBJ2-6
size: -
CDR3: CAWTPGATSGANVLTF

length: 14
V: TRBV3-1
J: TRBJ1-2
size: -
CDR3: CASSLSQPNYGYTF

length: 15
V: TRBV11-2
J: TRBJ2-5
size: -
CDR3: CASSSHAGGQETQYF

length: 14
V: TRBV9
J: TRBJ2-5
size: once
CDR3: CASSPDRGEETQYF

length: 17
V: TRBV3-1
J: TRBJ2-1
size: -
CDR3: CASSQAPGLDVGNEQFF

length: 14
V: TRBV29-1
J: TRBJ2-2
size: -
CDR3: CSVPRDTHTGELFF

length: 14
V: TRBV7-3
J: TRBJ2-3
size: -
CDR3: CASSHQRGLDTQYF

length: 14
V: TRBV20-1
J: TRBJ2-7
size: -
CDR3: CSAEADRGQYEQYF

length: 15
V: TRBV19
J: TRBJ2-4
size: -
CDR3: CASSIVTGRSNIQYF

length: 14
V: TRBV29-1
J: TRBJ2-3
size: once
CDR3: CSVDGTGVTDTQYF

length: 14
V: TRBV12-5
J: TRBJ2-3
size: -
CDR3: CASGNSRTEDTQYF

length: 16
V: TRBV18
J: TRBJ2-7
size: -
CDR3: CASSQSPGQIPYEQYF

length: 15
V: TRBV7-8
J: TRBJ1-1
size: -
CDR3: CASKRTGTRNTEAFF

length: 15
V: TRBV7-2
J: TRBJ2-3
size: -
CDR3: CASSLRQGSTDTQYF

length: 12
V: TRBV12-3/TRBV12-4
J: TRBJ1-5
size: few
CDR3: CASSTGNQPQHF

length: 12
V: TRBV7-9
J: TRBJ1-2
size: -
CDR3: CASSLRADGYTF

length: 13
V: TRBV5-4
J: TRBJ2-7
size: -
CDR3: CASSLPRSIEQYF

length: 13
V: TRBV13
J: TRBJ1-2
size: -
CDR3: CATTAGHNYGYTF

length: 14
V: TRBV30
J: TRBJ2-1
size: -
CDR3: CAWNRGSTGNEQFF

length: 14
V: TRBV6-1
J: TRBJ2-1
size: -
CDR3: CASSDPGTYNEQFF

length: 14
V: TRBV30
J: TRBJ1-4
size: -
CDR3: CAWSGGATNEKLFF

length: 15
V: TRBV4-3
J: TRBJ1-1
size: -
CDR3: CASSQEGGSDTEAFF

length: 14
V: TRBV12-3/TRBV12-4
J: TRBJ1-6
size: -
CDR3: CASSSRQHNSPLHF